The present TCR beta chain was sequenced within a study of blood T cell repertoires in COVID-19. Study-level information: Samples representing acute and convalescent COVID-19 were sourced from the United States, Italy and Spain. The cDNA or gDNA used as material had been derived from T cells, B-cell-depleted T cells, or PBMCs.

Study processing details: Nucleated cell counts were estimated from reference gene primer amplification. TCRdb keeps only in-frame clones here, not all; method: immunoSEQ multiplex PCR. V and J calls and clone size come straight from that table; D and trimming were deduced from the DNA. The sample has some 70,000 clones, 79% seen once. V lost 5 bases and J lost 1; bases outside the gene matches: 3. CDR1 and CDR2 (germline): MNHEY, SMNVEV (reference sequence). CDR3 length: 14 amino acids. This clone has just one count. The clonotype comes from a woman between 45 and 60 years old with acute or convalescent COVID-19. The sequencing sample was made of peripheral blood. V and J are TRBV27 and TRBJ1-1; 8 nucleotides match TRBD1. CDR3 region: CASSTGQGNTEAFF. The CDR3 DNA reads as TGTGCCAGCAGTACCGGACAGGGGAACACTGAAGCTTTCTTT.